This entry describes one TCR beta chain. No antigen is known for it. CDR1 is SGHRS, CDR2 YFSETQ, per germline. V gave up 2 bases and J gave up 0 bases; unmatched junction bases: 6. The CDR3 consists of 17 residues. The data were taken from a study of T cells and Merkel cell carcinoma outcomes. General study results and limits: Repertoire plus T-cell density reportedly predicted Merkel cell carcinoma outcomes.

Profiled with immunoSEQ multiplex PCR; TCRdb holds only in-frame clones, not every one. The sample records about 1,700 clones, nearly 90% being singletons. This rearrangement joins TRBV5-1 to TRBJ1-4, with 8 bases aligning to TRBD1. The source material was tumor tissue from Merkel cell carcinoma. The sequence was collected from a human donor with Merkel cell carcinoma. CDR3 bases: TGCGCCAGCAGCTTTACGGGACAGGTTGCAACTAATGAAAAACTGTTTTTT. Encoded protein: CASSFTGQVATNEKLFF.